Listed here are 5 T cell receptor beta chains from one sample, sequenced in a study of blood T cell repertoires in COVID-19. Libraries were prepared by immunoSEQ multiplex PCR; TCRdb keeps only in-frame clonotypes and omits some of them. The repertoire holds under 150,000 clones, with around three quarters as singletons. Input material: peripheral blood. The source of these receptors is a man aged 55 to 69 with acute or convalescent COVID-19.

The chain uses TRBV11-2 and TRBJ2-3; 7 nucleotides match TRBD1. CDR1 is SGHAT and CDR2 is FQNNGV in the germline V gene. The V and J ends lost 5 bases and 3 bases, in that order; junction bases with no gene match: 8. This CDR3 is 15 amino acids long. The CDR3: CASSRGQSKTDTQYF. For the CDR3, the DNA is TGTGCCAGCAGCAGGGGACAGTCAAAAACAGATACGCAGTATTTT.

This sequence joins TRBV28 and TRBJ1-2; D gene ambiguous. The germline V and J ends were trimmed by 6 bases and 0 bases, with 11 bases remaining between them. The CDR3 spans 14 residues. Germline V lookup: CDR1 MDHEN, CDR2 SYDVKM. CDR3 nucleotide sequence: TGTGCCAGCAGGTCTGGCCCCCCTAACTATGGCTACACCTTC. It yields the protein CASRSGPPNYGYTF.

The J gene is TRBJ1-5, the V gene TRBV24-1; the match to TRBD1 covers 8 bases. Germline V gene data show CDR1 as KGHDR and CDR2 as SFDVKD. The CDR3 is 14 amino acids. V dropped 7 bases and J dropped 2; count of bases not matched to a gene: 3. The CDR3 here is CATRDRGGNQPQHF. DNA for the CDR3: TGTGCCACCAGAGACAGGGGAGGCAATCAGCCCCAGCATTTT.

The V and J genes are TRBV19 and TRBJ2-1; 10 positions match TRBD2. Per the germline V gene, CDR1 is LNHDA and CDR2 is SQIVND (reference sequence). V trimming: 6 bases; J trimming: 6 bases; junction bases outside the gene matches: 11. This CDR3 is 16 amino acids long. DNA of the CDR3: TGTGCCAGTAGCCCTCGACAGGGACTAGCGAGCAATGAGCAGTTCTTC. Its protein is CASSPRQGLASNEQFF.

The chain employs TRBV4-3 and TRBJ1-6, with D perhaps TRBD1 (5 bases). Germline-derived CDR1 and CDR2 are LGHNA and YSLEER. This CDR3 has 16 residues. Deletions cut 0 bases from V and 2 bases from J, with 8 bases between. CDR3 residues: CASSQDGGAYNSPLHF. In nucleotides, the CDR3 is TGCGCCAGCAGCCAAGACGGGGGAGCCTATAATTCACCCCTCCACTTT.